This T cell receptor (beta chain) was sequenced during a study of early T cells in non-severe SARS-CoV-2 infection. Study background: Unsorted whole blood bulk RNA was sequenced, with unpaired chains.

The CDR3 consists of 14 residues. Germline V lookup: CDR1 SGHNT, CDR2 YYREEE (reference sequence). V dropped 2 bases and J dropped 6 bases, with 15 bases sitting between them. This clonotype was counted ten times or more. What it recognizes is unknown. Study-wide results and limits: The study's VDJdb matching favored anti-spike CD8 responses and missed private and CD4 specificities.

Each cDNA molecule carried a unique molecular identifier. TCRdb recomputed calls from the 5' RACE reads with MiXCR, one row per CDR3 protein. The data contain 65,000 to 95,000 distinct CDR3 sequences, around 15% of them seen just once; the ten biggest clones take up about a tenth. The receptor was derived from an adult who was a healthcare worker with PCR-confirmed SARS-CoV-2 infection or an uninfected control (not recorded which). The sample comprised whole blood. The V gene is TRBV5-4, the J gene TRBJ2-7; D unclear. CDR3 bases: TGTGCCAGCAGCTTCTTAGGGCCCCCCGGCGAGCAGTACTTC. This translates into CASSFLGPPGEQYF. Complete variable domain (other parts from reference TRBV5-4 and TRBJ2-7): ETGVTQSPTHLIKTRGQQVTLRCSSQSGHNTVSWYQQALGQGPQFIFQYYREEENGRGNFPPRFSGLQFPNYSSELNVNALELDDSALYLCASSFLGPPGEQYFGPGTRLTVT.